This T cell receptor (beta chain) derives from a study of Ad26.COV2.S vaccination and SARS-CoV-2 variants. About the research overall: Ad26.COV2.S was injected intramuscularly once or twice, 56 days apart.

With regard to this clone: No antigen is known for it.

The CDR3 is made up of 14 amino acids. Between the trimmed V and J ends, which lost 4 bases and 2 bases, there was a span of 10 bases. In germline, CDR1 is MNHEY, CDR2 SVGAGI. Findings of the study overall: Those who received vaccine or placebo ended up with similar non-spike TCR breadth.

Documented treatment: over 15 received Ad26.COV2.S at low or high dose, single or two shots; 5 received placebo; per-sample allocation not given. Samples came from day 63 after the first vaccine or placebo injection. Assay used: immunoSEQ multiplex PCR; TCRdb lists only in-frame clones, some missing. The sample consists of 300,000 to 500,000 clones, 75% to 90% of them appearing once. Sequences were derived from peripheral blood, sampled in a trial of Ad26.COV2.S vaccine versus placebo. This receptor was obtained from a person aged 18-60 years who received the Ad26.COV2.S COVID-19 vaccine or a placebo. V and J are TRBV6-5 and TRBJ2-3, with a possible D match to TRBD2 (5 bases). The CDR3 loop is CASSSGRDTDTQYF. The CDR3 nucleotides are TGTGCCAGCAGTTCGGGGAGAGACACAGATACGCAGTATTTT.